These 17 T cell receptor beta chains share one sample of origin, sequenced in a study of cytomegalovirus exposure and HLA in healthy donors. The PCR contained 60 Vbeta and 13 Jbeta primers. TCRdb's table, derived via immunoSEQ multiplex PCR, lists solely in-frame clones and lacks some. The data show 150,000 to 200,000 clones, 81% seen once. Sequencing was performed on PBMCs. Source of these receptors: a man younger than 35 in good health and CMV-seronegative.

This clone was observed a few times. This CDR3 reads CASSPHLDRAGIGELFF. The CDR3 DNA reads as TGCGCCAGCAGCCCTCACCTGGACAGGGCGGGGATCGGGGAGCTGTTTTTT. This chain joins TRBV4-3 and TRBJ2-2; 8 positions agree with TRBD1. V lost 4 bases, J lost 7 bases, and 14 bases stayed unmatched. This CDR3 is 17 amino acids long. Germline CDR1 and CDR2: LGHNA and YSLEER.

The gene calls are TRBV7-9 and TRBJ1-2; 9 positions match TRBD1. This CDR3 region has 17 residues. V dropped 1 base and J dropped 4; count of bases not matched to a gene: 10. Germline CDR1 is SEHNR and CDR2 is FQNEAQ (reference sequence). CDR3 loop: CASSLVGQGPLLYGYTF. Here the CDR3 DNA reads TGTGCCAGCAGCTTAGTGGGACAGGGACCCCTCCTCTATGGCTACACCTTC.

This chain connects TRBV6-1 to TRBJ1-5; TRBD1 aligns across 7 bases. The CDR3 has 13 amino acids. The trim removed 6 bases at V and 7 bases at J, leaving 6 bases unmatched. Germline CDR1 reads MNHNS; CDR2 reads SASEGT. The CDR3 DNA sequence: TGTGCCAGCAGCCCGGGACAGACCCAGCCCCAGCATTTT. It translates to CASSPGQTQPQHF.

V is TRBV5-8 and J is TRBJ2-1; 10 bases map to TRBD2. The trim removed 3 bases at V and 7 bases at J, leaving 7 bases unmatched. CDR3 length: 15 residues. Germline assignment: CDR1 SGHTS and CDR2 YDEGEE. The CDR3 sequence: CASSSLAGVTNEQFF. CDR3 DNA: TGTGCCAGCAGCTCGCTAGCGGGAGTAACGAATGAGCAGTTCTTC.

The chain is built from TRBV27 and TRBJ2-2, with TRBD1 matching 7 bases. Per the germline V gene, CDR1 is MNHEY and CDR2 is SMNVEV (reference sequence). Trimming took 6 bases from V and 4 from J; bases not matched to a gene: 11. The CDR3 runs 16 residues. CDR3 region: CASRPTGWVLTGELFF. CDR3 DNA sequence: TGTGCCAGCAGACCGACAGGGTGGGTTCTCACCGGGGAGCTGTTTTTT.

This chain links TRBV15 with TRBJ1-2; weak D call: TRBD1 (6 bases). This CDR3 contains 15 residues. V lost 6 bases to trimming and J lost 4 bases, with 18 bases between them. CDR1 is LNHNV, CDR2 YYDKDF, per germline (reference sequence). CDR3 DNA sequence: TGTGCCACCAGGCCTGGCCGGACAGAGAGCTATGGCTACACCTTC. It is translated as CATRPGRTESYGYTF.

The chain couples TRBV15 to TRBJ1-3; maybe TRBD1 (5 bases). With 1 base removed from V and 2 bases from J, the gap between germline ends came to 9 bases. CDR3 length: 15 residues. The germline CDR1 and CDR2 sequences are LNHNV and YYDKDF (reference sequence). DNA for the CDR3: TGTGCCACCAGCAGAGCCCGGGGGGCTGGAAACACCATATATTTT. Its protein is CATSRARGAGNTIYF.

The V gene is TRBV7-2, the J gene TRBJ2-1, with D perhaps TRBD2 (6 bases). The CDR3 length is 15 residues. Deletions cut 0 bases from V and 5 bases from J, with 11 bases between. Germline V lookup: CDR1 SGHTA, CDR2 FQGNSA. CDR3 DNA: TGTGCCAGCAGCTTAGCTAGCGGTCCGAACAATGAGCAGTTCTTC. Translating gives CASSLASGPNNEQFF.

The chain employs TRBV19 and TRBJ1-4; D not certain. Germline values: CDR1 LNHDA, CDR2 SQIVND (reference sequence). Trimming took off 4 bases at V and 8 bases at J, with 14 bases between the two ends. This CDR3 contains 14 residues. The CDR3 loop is CASSTTGKREKLFF. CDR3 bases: TGTGCCAGTAGTACGACTGGAAAACGGGAAAAACTGTTTTTT.

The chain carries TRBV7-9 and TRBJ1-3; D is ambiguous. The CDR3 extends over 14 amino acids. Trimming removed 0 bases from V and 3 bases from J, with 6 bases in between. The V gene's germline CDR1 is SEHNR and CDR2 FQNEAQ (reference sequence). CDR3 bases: TGTGCCAGCAGCTTAGCGCAGGATGGAAACACCATATATTTT. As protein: CASSLAQDGNTIYF.

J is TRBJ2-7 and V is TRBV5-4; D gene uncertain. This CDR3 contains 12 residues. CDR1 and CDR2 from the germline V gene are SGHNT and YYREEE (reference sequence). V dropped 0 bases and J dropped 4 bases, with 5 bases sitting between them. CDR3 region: CASSLDQYEQYF. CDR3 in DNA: TGTGCCAGCAGCTTGGATCAATACGAGCAGTACTTC.

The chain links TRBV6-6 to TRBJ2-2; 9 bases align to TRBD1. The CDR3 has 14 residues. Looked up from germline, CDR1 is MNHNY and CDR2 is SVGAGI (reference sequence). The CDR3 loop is CSSQGQGNTGELFF. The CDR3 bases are TGTTCCTCACAGGGACAGGGGAACACCGGGGAGCTGTTTTTT.

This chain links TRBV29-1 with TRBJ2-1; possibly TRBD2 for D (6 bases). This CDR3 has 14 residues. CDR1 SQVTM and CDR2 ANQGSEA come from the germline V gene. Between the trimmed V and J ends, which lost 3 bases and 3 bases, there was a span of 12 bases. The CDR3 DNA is TGCAGCGTTGAGGGGCGGGAAGTCTACAATGAGCAGTTCTTC. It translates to CSVEGREVYNEQFF.

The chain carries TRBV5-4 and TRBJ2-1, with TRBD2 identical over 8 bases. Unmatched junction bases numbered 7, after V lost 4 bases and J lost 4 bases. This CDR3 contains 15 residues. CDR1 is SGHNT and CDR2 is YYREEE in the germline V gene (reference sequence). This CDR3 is CASSLAGTSYNEQFF. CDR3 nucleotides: TGTGCCAGCAGCCTCGCCGGGACTAGTTACAATGAGCAGTTCTTC.

CDR3 nucleotides: TGTGCCAGCAGACAGACAGGGGGCGCGGAGACCCAGTACTTC. Its translation is CASRQTGGAETQYF. This rearrangement joins TRBV6-5 to TRBJ2-5; 10 nucleotides align to TRBD1. V shed 6 bases, J shed 5 bases, and the junction held 6 bases outside the gene matches. This CDR3 has 14 residues. CDR1 is MNHEY and CDR2 is SVGAGI in the germline V gene.

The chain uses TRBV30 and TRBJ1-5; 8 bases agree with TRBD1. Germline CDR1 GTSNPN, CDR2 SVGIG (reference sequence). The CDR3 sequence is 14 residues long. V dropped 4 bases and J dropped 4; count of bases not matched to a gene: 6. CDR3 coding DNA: TGTGCCTGGACCGAAGGACAGGGAAATCAGCCCCAGCATTTT. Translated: CAWTEGQGNQPQHF.

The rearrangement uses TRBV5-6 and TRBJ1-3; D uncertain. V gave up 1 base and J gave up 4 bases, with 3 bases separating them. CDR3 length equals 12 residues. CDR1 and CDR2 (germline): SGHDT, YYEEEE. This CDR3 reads CASSLSGNTIYF. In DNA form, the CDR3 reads TGTGCCAGCAGCTTGTCGGGAAACACCATATATTTT.